This T cell receptor beta chain was documented in a study of OX40 agonist ivuxolimab in advanced cancers. Repertoires were generated with immunoSEQ multiplex PCR, while TCRdb's copy carries only in-frame clones and drops some. This sample has approximately 54,000 clones, with 80% to 95% found just once. Researchers took blood at baseline, on cycle 4 day 1, and on cycle 7 day 1. CDR1 MNHEY and CDR2 SVGAGI come from the germline V gene. The J segment lost 4 bases and the V segment lost 2 bases, leaving 2 bases of the junction unmatched. The CDR3 totals 14 residues. Sequenced material: CD4+ or CD8+ T cells sorted from blood, taken in a trial of the OX40 agonist ivuxolimab. The receptor was isolated from an adult with an advanced solid tumor such as melanoma, head and neck, liver or kidney cancer. The V and J genes are TRBV6-5 and TRBJ1-2; TRBD1 matches at 9 bases. CDR3 DNA: TGTGCCAGCAGTTACGCACAGGGGGCCTATGGCTACACCTTC. Translating it yields CASSYAQGAYGYTF.